A single sample is the source of the 23 T cell receptor beta chains below, sequenced in a study of T cells in Graves' hyperthyroidism and ophthalmopathy. What was amplified from RNA transcripts were TCR beta CDR3 regions. The TCR CDR3 first-round RT-PCR relied on the HTBI primer set. Each CDR3 protein gets one entry after TCRdb re-called the multiplex PCR reads with MiXCR. Of around 420,000 distinct CDR3 sequences in the sample, 15% to 19% were seen once. Source material: blood. Source of these receptors: a woman under 30 with Graves' hyperthyroidism.

This chain connects TRBV4-1 to TRBJ1-4, with D unclear. The CDR3 consists of 19 residues. In germline, CDR1 is MGHRA, CDR2 YSYEKL. V lost 1 base to trimming and J lost 3 bases, with 21 bases between them. The CDR3 sequence: CASSQVPTRAKRSNEKLFF. Here the CDR3 DNA reads TGCGCCAGCAGCCAAGTTCCCACAAGGGCTAAGCGTTCTAATGAAAAACTGTTTTTT.

This clonotype was picked up many times. The V and J genes are TRBV9 and TRBJ2-3; 7 bases fit TRBD2. Germline V CDR1 and CDR2: SGDLS, YYNGEE. With 4 bases clipped from V and 10 bases from J, the junction kept 24 bases outside the gene matches. This CDR3 has 18 residues. The CDR3 DNA follows: TGTGCCAGCAGCTCCCCGAAAGGAGGGGAGGGCCGTAGTTTCGCGCAGTATTTT. It specifies CASSSPKGGEGRSFAQYF.

The table lists this clonotype with a few counts. V gene TRBV19 combines with J gene TRBJ1-2; 7 positions match TRBD1. CDR3 length: 13 amino acids. Germline V CDR1 and CDR2: LNHDA, SQIVND (reference sequence). Trimming took 10 bases from V and 0 from J; bases not matched to a gene: 5. The CDR3 sequence is CATRDRTNYGYTF. CDR3 in DNA: TGTGCCACCAGGGACAGAACTAACTATGGCTACACCTTC.

This chain connects TRBV4-1 to TRBJ2-7; 14 positions agree with TRBD2. The trim removed 4 bases at V and 0 bases at J, leaving 8 bases unmatched. Germline CDR1 MGHRA, CDR2 YSYEKL. The CDR3 spans 18 residues. CDR3 sequence: CASSRGLAGADTSYEQYF. The CDR3 coding sequence is TGCGCCAGCAGCCGGGGACTAGCGGGGGCCGACACCTCCTACGAGCAGTACTTC.

This clonotype appeared a few times. The V gene is TRBV28, the J gene TRBJ2-7, with D hard to call. Germline-derived CDR1 and CDR2 are MDHEN and SYDVKM. Between the trimmed V and J ends, which lost 1 base and 7 bases, there was a span of 5 bases. The CDR3 is 11 amino acids. In DNA form, the CDR3 reads TGTGCCAGCAGTTTATCTGAGGAGCAGTACTTC. Translating gives CASSLSEEQYF. Full variable domain (remainder filled in from reference TRBV28 and TRBJ2-7): DVKVTQSSRYLVKRTGEKVFLECVQDMDHENMFWYRQDPGLGLRLIYFSYDVKMKEKGDIPEGYSVSREKKERFSLILESASTNQTSMYLCASSLSEEQYFGPGTRLTVT.

Ten or more counts support this clonotype. This chain links TRBV14 with TRBJ2-1; no reliable D call. CDR1 and CDR2 (germline): SGHDN, FVKESK. The CDR3 is made up of 12 amino acids. V lost 3 bases, J lost 6 bases, and 6 bases lay in between. CDR3 sequence: CASSHLGNEQFF. CDR3 bases: TGTGCCAGCAGCCATCTGGGCAATGAGCAGTTCTTC. The full variable domain, its missing parts supplied by reference TRBV14 and TRBJ2-1, is EAGVTQFPSHSVIEKGQTVTLRCDPISGHDNLYWYRRVMGKEIKFLLHFVKESKQDESGMPNNRFLAERTGGTYSTLKVQPAELEDSGVYFCASSHLGNEQFFGPGTRLTVL.

V and J are TRBV24-1 and TRBJ2-5; either TRBD1 or TRBD2 may fit D (5 bases each). The germline V and J ends were trimmed by 1 base and 2 bases, with 13 bases remaining between them. Germline V gives CDR1 KGHDR, CDR2 SFDVKD. This CDR3 contains 16 residues. The CDR3 nucleotides read TGTGCCACCAGTGATTTCCCAGGGAGTCTGCAAGAGACCCAGTACTTC. Amino acid sequence: CATSDFPGSLQETQYF.

This clonotype was found many times. Germline and junction disagree at one end, which may indicate a read error. The V gene is TRBV6-1, the J gene TRBJ1-5; TRBD1 matches at 9 bases. This CDR3 is 15 amino acids long. Germline V gene lookup returns CDR1 MNHNS and CDR2 SASEGT. The CDR3 nucleotides read TGTACCAGCGGTCCCCGGGACAGGGATCATCAGCCCCAGCATTTT. Translated, it gives CTSGPRDRDHQPQHF.

This clonotype has more than one count but fewer than ten. The gene calls are TRBV19 and TRBJ1-2, with 10 bases aligning to TRBD1. The CDR3 sequence is 13 residues long. V dropped 6 bases and J dropped 6; count of bases not matched to a gene: 4. Per germline, CDR1 LNHDA and CDR2 SQIVND (reference sequence). The CDR3 DNA is TGTGCCAGTAGAGCCGGGACAGGGGATGGCTACACCTTC. It encodes CASRAGTGDGYTF.

The J gene is TRBJ2-7, the V gene TRBV28; a weak D match, TRBD1 (5 bases). Germline values: CDR1 MDHEN, CDR2 SYDVKM. CDR3 length: 14 residues. V was pared by 2 bases and J by 4 bases, with 12 bases between. The CDR3 reads CASSLVQAPYEQYF. CDR3 DNA sequence: TGTGCCAGCAGTTTAGTACAGGCCCCATACGAGCAGTACTTC.

This clonotype was counted ten times or more. This chain joins TRBV7-9 and TRBJ2-1; weak D call: TRBD2 (5 bases). The CDR3 is 14 residues long. In germline, CDR1 is SEHNR, CDR2 FQNEAQ (reference sequence). The V end was cut by 3 bases, the J end by 9 bases, with 15 bases between. The DNA of the CDR3 is TGTGCCAGCAGCTTCCTGGCGGACTGGGGTGAGCAGTTCTTC. Encoded protein: CASSFLADWGEQFF.

This clonotype was seen only a few times. CDR3 sequence: CASGYRVTGTGANVLTF. CDR3 DNA: TGTGCTAGTGGCTACCGGGTCACGGGCACTGGGGCCAACGTCCTGACTTTC. The J gene is TRBJ2-6, the V gene TRBV12-5; D is ambiguous. Trimming took 6 bases from V and 2 from J, leaving 17 bases between them. CDR1 and CDR2 from the germline V gene are LGHNT and FRNRAP. This CDR3 is 17 amino acids long.

Notes on this clonotype: This may arise from a read error, as a much more abundant clone is one base away. CDR3 coding DNA: TGCGCCAGCAGCTACGGACTAGCGACTAACAGTGAGCAGTTCTTC. Protein sequence: CASSYGLATNSEQFF. The chain employs TRBV5-1 and TRBJ2-1, with 9 positions matching TRBD2. The CDR3 has 15 residues. With 3 bases clipped from V and 9 bases from J, the junction kept 10 bases outside the gene matches. Germline CDR1 SGHRS, CDR2 YFSETQ.

This clonotype was recorded many times. The chain employs TRBV20-1 and TRBJ2-3; D is undetermined. CDR1 and CDR2 (germline): DFQATT, SNEGSKA (reference sequence). The V and J ends lost 2 bases and 8 bases respectively, with 8 bases between them. CDR3 size: 11 residues. The CDR3 nucleotides are TGCAGTGCTAGACTCTTAAGTACGCAGTATTTT. Translated: CSARLLSTQYF.

This clonotype was counted ten times or more. The chain uses TRBV7-8 and TRBJ2-5; 7 nucleotides match TRBD2. The CDR3 has 14 amino acids. V shed 1 base and J 5 bases; nucleotides not matched to a gene: 4. Germline CDR1 is SGHVS and CDR2 is FQNEAQ. CDR3 DNA: TGTGCCAGCAGCTTAGGGGGGGGGATCGAGACCCAGTACTTC. This translates into CASSLGGGIETQYF.

This clonotype was observed many times. The rearrangement links TRBV7-3 to TRBJ2-3; 7 bases line up with TRBD2. The CDR3 consists of 14 residues. V shed 5 bases, J shed 4 bases, and the junction held 6 bases outside the gene matches. Germline values: CDR1 SGHTA, CDR2 FQGTGA. The chain's CDR3 is CASSVGGRADTQYF. CDR3 in DNA: TGTGCCAGCAGCGTGGGGGGGAGGGCAGATACGCAGTATTTT.

This clonotype was detected a few times. This clone may be a read error of a much larger clone one base away. V gene TRBV28 combines with J gene TRBJ2-5, with D tentatively TRBD1 (5 bases). The CDR3 spans 16 residues. The germline V gene encodes CDR1 MDHEN and CDR2 SYDVKM. V lost 5 bases to trimming and J lost 4 bases, with 20 bases between them. CDR3 amino acids: CASSTESERGLETQYF. In DNA, the CDR3 is TGTGCCAGCAGTACGGAATCTGAAAGGGGATTAGAGACCCAGTACTTC.

The chain is built from TRBV20-1 and TRBJ2-3, with a weak D call TRBD2 (5 bases). Germline loops: CDR1 DFQATT, CDR2 SNEGSKA (reference sequence). Trimming cost V 6 bases and J 5 bases, with 15 bases left between them. This CDR3 is 13 amino acids long. The CDR3 DNA reads as TGCAGTGCCTTGGACTTCCTCGAAGATACGCAGTATTTT. Translated: CSALDFLEDTQYF.

This clonotype was seen many times. The chain uses TRBV2 and TRBJ2-1, with 8 bases lining up with TRBD1. CDR3 length: 14 residues. Germline lookup yields CDR1 SNHLY and CDR2 FYNNEI. The J segment lost 7 bases and the V segment lost 10 bases, leaving 12 bases of the junction unmatched. The CDR3 protein is CATAQDRVGNEQFF. CDR3 nucleotide sequence: TGTGCCACCGCCCAGGACAGGGTAGGGAATGAGCAGTTCTTC.

This clonotype was detected many times. This sequence joins TRBV7-6 and TRBJ2-7, with 8 bases identical to TRBD1. J was trimmed by 7 bases and V by 5 bases; bases with no gene match: 7. CDR1 and CDR2 from the germline V gene are SGHVS and FNYEAQ. The CDR3 is made up of 13 amino acids. The CDR3, as DNA: TGTGCCAGCAGCGGCCAGGGGGCGTGGGAGCAGTACTTC. Its translation: CASSGQGAWEQYF.

In its sample, this clonotype was seen many times. The chain recombines TRBV20-1 with TRBJ2-2, with D hard to call. With 4 bases removed from V and 1 base from J, the gap between germline ends came to 10 bases. This CDR3 spans 14 amino acids. Germline lookup yields CDR1 DFQATT and CDR2 SNEGSKA (reference sequence). As DNA, the CDR3 is TGCAGTGCTATCGACAATGGGAACACCGGGGAGCTGTTTTTT. As protein: CSAIDNGNTGELFF.

The table lists this clonotype with many counts. The V gene is TRBV10-3, the J gene TRBJ1-1, with 11 nucleotides matching TRBD1. This CDR3 has 18 amino acids. CDR1 and CDR2 (germline): ENHRY, SYGVKD. With V trimmed by 6 bases and J by 0 bases, 12 bases remained unmatched. The CDR3 loop is CAIRPNPGQGELNTEAFF. As DNA, the CDR3 is TGTGCCATCAGGCCTAATCCGGGACAGGGGGAGTTGAACACTGAAGCTTTCTTT.

This clonotype was observed at least ten times. The chain couples TRBV9 to TRBJ1-3; 8 bases line up with TRBD1. The V gene's germline CDR1 is SGDLS and CDR2 YYNGEE. This CDR3 is built from 16 residues. V shed 4 bases, J shed 7 bases, and the junction held 13 bases outside the gene matches. The CDR3 region is CASSPWDRSFGNTIYF. CDR3 DNA sequence: TGTGCCAGCAGCCCTTGGGACAGGAGTTTTGGGAACACCATATATTTT.